The 18 T cell receptor beta chains given below trace back to one sample, sequenced in a study of shared clonotypes between healthy human individuals. TCRdb's copy holds only in-frame clones and misses some; the assay was immunoSEQ multiplex PCR. The data contain around 2,000,000 clones, just under 95% of them seen just once; the ten biggest clones take up roughly 1.2%. Naive CD8 cells lacked CD45RO, underwent positive selection for CCR7 and left out terminally differentiated effector memory CD45RA+ cells. Sequenced: naive CD8+ T cells sorted from blood. All receptors derive from a man in his late teens or twenties in good health.

This clone was found once. J is TRBJ2-1 and V is TRBV6-5; D is uncertain. V gave up 5 bases and J gave up 0 bases, with 8 bases separating them. The CDR3 runs to 14 residues. CDR1 and CDR2 from the germline V gene are MNHEY and SVGAGI. CDR3 sequence reads: CASSPVSSYNEQFF. The CDR3 nucleotides read TGTGCCAGCAGTCCGGTTAGCTCCTACAATGAGCAGTTCTTC.

This chain connects TRBV4-1 to TRBJ1-4; D is uncertain. Germline V CDR1 and CDR2: MGHRA, YSYEKL. The CDR3 covers 15 residues. Trimming cost V 6 bases and J 5 bases, with 16 bases left between them. The CDR3 DNA is TGCGCCAGCAGAATTGTGGGGTCCCAAAATGAAAAACTGTTTTTT. It codes for CASRIVGSQNEKLFF.

The chain joins TRBV19 to TRBJ2-1; unclear D gene. V dropped 4 bases and J dropped 2 bases, with 6 bases sitting between them. The CDR3 sequence is 13 residues long. Germline CDR1 is LNHDA and CDR2 is SQIVND (reference sequence). The DNA for the CDR3 is TGTGCCAGTAGTACAGGTACCTACAATGAGCAGTTCTTC. It encodes CASSTGTYNEQFF.

This clone was counted once. This sequence joins TRBV15 and TRBJ1-1; D might be TRBD1 (5 bases). V was clipped by 1 base and J by 3 bases, with 9 bases between them. This CDR3 has 14 residues. In germline, CDR1 is LNHNV, CDR2 YYDKDF (reference sequence). The CDR3 DNA reads TGTGCCACCAGCAGAGTTATACAGGACACTGAAGCTTTCTTT. This translates into CATSRVIQDTEAFF.

The table lists this clone with a count of one. The J gene is TRBJ1-1, the V gene TRBV6-1, with 8 nucleotides matching TRBD1. CDR3 length equals 14 residues. J was trimmed by 4 bases and V by 6 bases; bases with no gene match: 7. CDR1 and CDR2 (germline): MNHNS, SASEGT. The CDR3 sequence: CASSWTGLATEAFF. The DNA of the CDR3 is TGTGCCAGCAGCTGGACAGGGCTGGCCACTGAAGCTTTCTTT.

A remark on this clone: Other nucleotide sequences in the sample specify the same CDR3. The chain joins TRBV5-1 to TRBJ2-3; D is uncertain. With 0 bases removed from V and 4 bases from J, the gap between germline ends came to 3 bases. CDR1 is SGHRS, CDR2 YFSETQ, per germline. The CDR3 totals 12 residues. CDR3 coding DNA: TGCGCCAGCAGCTTGGTCCCAGATACGCAGTATTTT. This translates into CASSLVPDTQYF.

In regard to this clone: Other DNA sequences in this sample translate to the same CDR3. The DNA of the CDR3 is TGTGCCAGCAGCCCGACAGGGGAAACCTACGAGCAGTACTTC. It encodes CASSPTGETYEQYF. V gene TRBV6-5 combines with J gene TRBJ2-7; TRBD1 matches at 8 bases. Unmatched junction bases numbered 6, after V lost 6 bases and J lost 2 bases. This CDR3 has 14 residues. Per the germline V gene, CDR1 is MNHEY and CDR2 is SVGAGI.

The rearrangement joins TRBV7-9 to TRBJ2-7, with D possibly TRBD2 on 6 matching bases. The germline CDR1 and CDR2 sequences are SEHNR and FQNEAQ (reference sequence). V dropped 3 bases and J dropped 2 bases, with 20 bases sitting between them. The CDR3 length is 17 residues. The CDR3 loop is CASSFRLAPAGPYEQYF. The DNA of the CDR3 is TGTGCCAGCAGCTTCCGTCTCGCTCCGGCGGGGCCCTACGAGCAGTACTTC.

The chain has TRBV7-3 and TRBJ2-7; D is ambiguous. V dropped 5 bases and J dropped 4 bases, with 12 bases sitting between them. The CDR3 covers 13 residues. Germline assignment: CDR1 SGHTA and CDR2 FQGTGA. CDR3 sequence: CASSPGGSYEQYF. The CDR3 nucleotides read TGTGCCAGCAGCCCGGGCGGCTCGTACGAGCAGTACTTC.

V usage is TRBV15 and J usage is TRBJ2-7; TRBD2 matches 11 bases. The germline V gene has CDR1 LNHNV and CDR2 YYDKDF (reference sequence). Unmatched junction bases numbered 3, after V lost 0 bases and J lost 2 bases. The CDR3 totals 16 residues. In DNA form, the CDR3 reads TGTGCCACCAGCAGAGATGTGACTAGCGGGACCTACGAGCAGTACTTC. The encoded protein is CATSRDVTSGTYEQYF.

This clone was recorded only once. The chain recombines TRBV28 with TRBJ2-4; TRBD1 matches 9 bases. Germline V CDR1 and CDR2: MDHEN, SYDVKM. Germline trimming cut 2 bases from V and 14 bases from J; bases unmatched to any gene: 13. CDR3 size: 15 residues. CDR3 in amino acids: CASSLGLGTGHTEYF. The CDR3 DNA reads TGTGCCAGCAGTTTAGGGCTCGGGACAGGGCATACGGAGTACTTC.

The chain carries TRBV9 and TRBJ2-3; 7 bases fit TRBD1. The V gene end was trimmed by 1 base and the J gene end by 2 bases; junction bases not matched to a gene: 7. This CDR3 contains 16 residues. Germline assignment: CDR1 SGDLS and CDR2 YYNGEE. The CDR3 region is CASSVWRTGDTDTQYF. For the CDR3, the DNA is TGTGCCAGCAGCGTATGGCGAACAGGGGACACAGATACGCAGTATTTT. Together with reference TRBV9 and TRBJ2-3, the CDR3 gives the full variable domain: DSGVTQTPKHLITATGQRVTLRCSPRSGDLSVYWYQQSLDQGLQFLIQYYNGEERAKGNILERFSAQQFPDLHSELNLSSLELGDSALYFCASSVWRTGDTDTQYFGPGTRLTVL.

The J gene is TRBJ2-6, the V gene TRBV13; possibly TRBD1 for D (5 bases). Germline values: CDR1 PRHDT, CDR2 FYEKMQ (reference sequence). The V end was cut by 0 bases, the J end by 1 base, with 7 bases between. The CDR3 is 16 amino acids. The CDR3 is CASSLGGLSGANVLTF. CDR3 DNA: TGTGCCAGCAGCTTAGGGGGGCTGTCTGGGGCCAACGTCCTGACTTTC.

This clone was recorded once. V gene TRBV9 combines with J gene TRBJ1-1; possible D gene TRBD1, 6 bases. Germline CDR1 reads SGDLS; CDR2 reads YYNGEE. This CDR3 is built from 16 residues. The V end lost 0 bases, the J end lost 6 bases, and 18 bases lay between the germline ends. The CDR3 protein is CASSVAGEGRGSEAFF. The CDR3 nucleotides are TGTGCCAGCAGCGTAGCGGGAGAGGGCAGGGGCTCTGAAGCTTTCTTT. Combining the CDR3 with reference TRBV9 and TRBJ1-1 gives the whole variable domain DSGVTQTPKHLITATGQRVTLRCSPRSGDLSVYWYQQSLDQGLQFLIQYYNGEERAKGNILERFSAQQFPDLHSELNLSSLELGDSALYFCASSVAGEGRGSEAFFGQGTRLTVV.

The rearrangement uses TRBV7-2 and TRBJ1-5; possibly TRBD1 for D (5 bases). The V end lost 5 bases, the J end lost 0 bases, and 11 bases lay between the germline ends. The CDR3 runs 15 residues. CDR1 and CDR2 from the germline V gene are SGHTA and FQGNSA. DNA of the CDR3: TGTGCCAGCAGCCCCGGTGGGGGTAGCAATCAGCCCCAGCATTTT. Amino acids: CASSPGGGSNQPQHF.

The chain has TRBV6-6 and TRBJ2-1, with 7 bases lining up with TRBD1. The trim removed 0 bases at V and 5 bases at J, leaving 7 bases unmatched. Germline CDR1 and CDR2: MNHNY and SVGAGI (reference sequence). The CDR3 covers 16 residues. The CDR3 DNA follows: TGTGCCAGCAGTTACTCGATAGGGGGCGCAGACAATGAGCAGTTCTTC. This encodes CASSYSIGGADNEQFF.

On this clone itself: This same CDR3 is encoded by further DNA sequences in the sample. The chain carries TRBV4-3 and TRBJ2-7; D unclear. The V and J ends lost 0 bases and 3 bases respectively, with 9 bases between them. The CDR3 is 14 residues long. CDR1 is LGHNA and CDR2 is YSLEER in the germline V gene. CDR3 region: CASSQDRAGYEQYF. As DNA, the CDR3 is TGCGCCAGCAGCCAAGATAGGGCAGGCTACGAGCAGTACTTC.

Turning to this clone: Distinct nucleotide sequences in the sample also encode this CDR3. This chain uses TRBV7-9 with TRBJ2-1, with D uncertain. V was trimmed by 1 base and J by 8 bases, leaving 6 bases between them. This CDR3 is 12 amino acids long. Germline loops: CDR1 SEHNR, CDR2 FQNEAQ (reference sequence). CDR3 sequence (DNA): TGTGCCAGCAGCTTAGGCGGCGATGAGCAGTTCTTC. This sequence encodes CASSLGGDEQFF.